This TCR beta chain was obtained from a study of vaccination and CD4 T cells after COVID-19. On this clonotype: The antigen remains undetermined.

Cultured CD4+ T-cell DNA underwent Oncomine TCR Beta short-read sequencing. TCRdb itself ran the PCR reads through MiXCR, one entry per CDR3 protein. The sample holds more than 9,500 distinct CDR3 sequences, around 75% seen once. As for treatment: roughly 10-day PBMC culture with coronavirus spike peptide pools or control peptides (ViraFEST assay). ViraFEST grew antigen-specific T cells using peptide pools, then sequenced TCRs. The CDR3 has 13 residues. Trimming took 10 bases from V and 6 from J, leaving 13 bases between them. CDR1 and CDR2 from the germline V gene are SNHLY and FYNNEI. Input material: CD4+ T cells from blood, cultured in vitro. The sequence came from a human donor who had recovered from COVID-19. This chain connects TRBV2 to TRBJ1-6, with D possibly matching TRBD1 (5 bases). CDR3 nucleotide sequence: TGTGCCACCAACCGGGACTCTAATTCACCCCTCCACTTT. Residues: CATNRDSNSPLHF.